This T cell receptor (beta chain) originates from a study of cytomegalovirus exposure and HLA in healthy donors. This PCR relied on a set of 60 Vbeta primers and 13 Jbeta primers. Sequencing was performed with immunoSEQ multiplex PCR; in TCRdb, only in-frame clones are kept and a portion is missing. The top ten clones hold roughly 4.1% of a sample with more than 95,000 clones, roughly 71% of them seen once. CDR3 length: 13 amino acids. V lost 5 bases and J lost 9, with 14 bases in between. Per the germline V gene, CDR1 is LGHNA and CDR2 is YSLEER. This receptor was obtained from a woman in her forties or fifties in good health and CMV-seropositive. This chain uses TRBV4-3 with TRBJ1-5; D is perhaps TRBD1 (6 bases). Sequencing was carried out using PBMCs. CDR3 sequence (DNA): TGCGCCAGCAGCGCTCAAGGGGGTTCGCCCCAGCATTTT. It translates to CASSAQGGSPQHF.